The clone carrying this T cell receptor (beta chain) shows up as medium-sized by frequency. Its antigen remains unknown. Carrying UMI labels, the TRB cDNA libraries were prepared through 5' RACE. TCRdb derives one entry per CDR3 protein from the 5' RACE reads, leaving out DNA. This listing includes more than 20,000 distinct CDR3 sequences. This entry comes from a study of CXCR3-negative and CXCR3-positive naive CD8 T cells. Findings and caveats of the study: Memory CD8+ cells had much lower diversity, and both naive subsets had comparably high diversity.

The CDR3 is 14 amino acids. Germline V gene sequence: CDR1 MRHNA, CDR2 SNTAGT. The sample was naive CXCR3- CD8+ T cells from blood. Subset reported: CD45RO-CCR7+CD27+CD95- naive CD8+ T cells lacking CXCR3 (TNR3-). The clonotype was recovered from a human donor in good health. Some clones in this sample may be carry-over from other donors' samples. The chain couples TRBV6-4 to TRBJ2-3; TCRdb names TRBD1, which stays unverified in the absence of DNA. The CDR3 region is CASSERGPPDTQYF.